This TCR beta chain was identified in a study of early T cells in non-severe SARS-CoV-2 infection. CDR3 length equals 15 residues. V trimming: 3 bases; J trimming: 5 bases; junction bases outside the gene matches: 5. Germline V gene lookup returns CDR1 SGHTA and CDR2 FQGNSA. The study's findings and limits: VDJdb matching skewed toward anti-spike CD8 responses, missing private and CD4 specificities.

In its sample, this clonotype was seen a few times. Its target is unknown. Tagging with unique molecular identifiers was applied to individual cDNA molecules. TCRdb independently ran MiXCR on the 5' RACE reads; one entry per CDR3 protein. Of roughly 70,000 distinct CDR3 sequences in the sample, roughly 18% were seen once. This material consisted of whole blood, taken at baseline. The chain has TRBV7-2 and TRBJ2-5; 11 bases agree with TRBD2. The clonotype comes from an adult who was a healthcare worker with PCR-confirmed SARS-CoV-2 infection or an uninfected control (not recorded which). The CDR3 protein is CASSFPRLAGETQYF. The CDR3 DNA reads TGTGCCAGCAGCTTCCCCCGACTAGCGGGGGAGACCCAGTACTTC.